This T cell receptor beta chain was sequenced during a study of technical replicates of blood from several donors (dated by TCRdb to about 2017). To prepare the library, the immunoSEQ multiplex PCR assay was applied. In TCRdb, the immuneACCESS table is reduced to in-frame sequences with V and J assigned. These tables do not hold every clone; where another copy was compared, an unresolved V gene accounts for under half, and the others remain unexplained. For this sample there are 91,000 or so clones; 95% appear just once. The biggest ten clones account for around 0.21% of the sample. For this chain, trimming is 3 bases at the V end and 0 bases at the J end, and the number of junction bases without a gene match is 5. Counted from cysteine to phenylalanine, this CDR3 has 15 amino acids. CDR3 DNA only is kept here, 45 bases in frame from base 1. Taken from the germline V gene (reference sequence), the CDR1 and CDR2 loops are LNHDA and SQIVND.

On this clone: Its antigen is not yet known. Per-base qualities were not stored, and no clone one base away is much larger.

The rearranged segments are TRBV19 and TRBJ2-7; TRBD2 fits 7 bases in the junction. This receptor was taken from a human donor in good health. The source material was T cells isolated from PBMCs. The CDR3 region reads CASSIGGTDSYEQYF. The sequence in DNA is TGTGCCAGTAGTATCGGGGGGACGGACTCCTACGAGCAGTACTTC.